Listed below are T cell receptor beta chains from one sample, sequenced in a study of blood T cell repertoires in COVID-19. TCRdb keeps only in-frame clones here, not all; method: immunoSEQ multiplex PCR. Found here are approximately 110,000 clones, approximately 69% of them singletons; the top ten hold less than 6.5%. The sample was peripheral blood. The receptors were gathered from a man aged 80 or over with acute or convalescent COVID-19. Each CDR3 is given with its conserved first and last residue. A D gene is named only where the DNA matches it firmly. Size is stated for part of the rows, as once, few or many counts, or as a class when the clone is expanded.

j_call v_call clone_size d_call cdr3_nt cdr3_aa
TRBJ1-3 TRBV6-1 - TRBD1 TGTGCCAGCAGTGATCTCTTTACAGGGGGAGGAAACACCATATATTTT CASSDLFTGGGNTIYF
TRBJ1-4 TRBV3-1/TRBV3-2 - TRBD1 TGTGCCAGCTCGGCAGGGGGGTTTTTCGAAAAACTGTTTTTT CASSAGGFFEKLFF
TRBJ2-3 TRBV5-4 - TRBD2 TGTGCCAGCAGCCCCCACCCTAGCGGGAGTTCCCCTAGCACAGATACGCAGTATTTT CASSPHPSGSSPSTDTQYF
TRBJ2-2 TRBV27 few TRBD1 TGTGCCACCAAGACCTTACAGGGGTTCACCGGGGAGCTGTTTTTT CATKTLQGFTGELFF
TRBJ2-7 TRBV30 - - TGTGCCTGGAGTCCGATTATCCGGGAGCAGTACTTC CAWSPIIREQYF
TRBJ1-3 TRBV5-1 - TRBD1 TGCGCCAGCAGCCAGGACAGGGCAGACGGAAACACCATATATTTT CASSQDRADGNTIYF
TRBJ2-7 TRBV27 medium-sized TRBD2 TGTGCCAGCAGTTTAGCGCGGGGGGCCTACGAGCAGTACTTC CASSLARGAYEQYF
TRBJ1-2 TRBV15 - TRBD1 TGTGCCACCAGCAGGGACAGGGGGAACTATGGCTACACCTTC CATSRDRGNYGYTF
TRBJ2-5 TRBV10-3 few - TGTGCCATCAGTGAGAGGCGAGGCGGGACCCAGTACTTC CAISERRGGTQYF
TRBJ2-1 TRBV14 - TRBD2 TGTGCCAGCAGCCAAGGAGGGCTAGCGGGAGGTGAGCAGTTCTTC CASSQGGLAGGEQFF
TRBJ2-1 TRBV4-3 - TRBD2 TGCGCCAGCAGCCTAGGTCGGGGGGTCAATGAGCAGTTCTTC CASSLGRGVNEQFF
TRBJ2-2 TRBV28 - - TGTGCCAGCAAGTATAGCCAGAACACCGGGGAGCTGTTTTTT CASKYSQNTGELFF
TRBJ2-1 TRBV7-9 - TRBD2 TGTGCCAGCAGCGGACGCGGGAGGCAGACCTACAATGAGCAGTTCTTC CASSGRGRQTYNEQFF
TRBJ2-7 TRBV7-2 many - TGTGCCAGCAGCTTCCAACAGGGAGATGGTCACGAGCAGTACTTC CASSFQQGDGHEQYF
TRBJ1-1 TRBV12-3/TRBV12-4 - - TGTGCCAGCAGTAGGGAGTTGAACACTGAAGCTTTCTTT CASSRELNTEAFF
TRBJ1-6 TRBV19 - TRBD1 TGTGCCAGTAGTATAGCAGGGGGCGAGATCTCACCCCTCCACTTT CASSIAGGEISPLHF
TRBJ1-6 TRBV7-2 few TRBD1 TGTGCCAGCAGCCTGGGACAGCGCCGATCACCCCTCCACTTT CASSLGQRRSPLHF
TRBJ2-2 TRBV9 - - TGTGCCAGCAGCGTAGAAGCGCCCGGGGAGCTGTTTTTT CASSVEAPGELFF
TRBJ2-5 TRBV6-6 - TRBD1 TGTGCCAGCAGGAGACAGGGGGAGACCCAGTACTTC CASRRQGETQYF
TRBJ1-1 TRBV9 - TRBD1 TGTGCCAGCAGCGTCGAACCAGGGGGGAACACTGAAGCTTTCTTT CASSVEPGGNTEAFF
TRBJ1-5 TRBV14 few TRBD1 TGTGCCAGCAGTCCCACAGGGGGTCAGCCCCAGCATTTT CASSPTGGQPQHF
TRBJ1-6 TRBV9 once - TGTGCCAGCAGCGAACAGGACCTTAAGGGATCTCCCCTCCACTTT CASSEQDLKGSPLHF
TRBJ2-7 TRBV6-5 - TRBD1 TGTGCCAGCAGGACGGACAGGATCCACGAGCAGTACTTC CASRTDRIHEQYF
TRBJ2-7 TRBV14 - - TGTGCCAGCAGCCTGCTGCAGTCCTCCTACGAGCAGTACTTC CASSLLQSSYEQYF
TRBJ1-2 TRBV5-8 - - TGTGCCAGCAGCCAGAGGGCAGGAGTCCGATACACCTTC CASSQRAGVRYTF
TRBJ1-1 TRBV27 - - TGTGCCAGCATGCTACAGGGCCCGTGGGGAGAAGCTTTCTTT CASMLQGPWGEAFF
TRBJ2-3 TRBV28 few - TGTGCCAGCAGTTTTATGGGCGGGCCTAGCACAGATACGCAGTATTTT CASSFMGGPSTDTQYF
TRBJ1-6 TRBV3-1/TRBV3-2 - TRBD1 TGTGCCAGCAGCCAAGGGACAGGGGTGAATTCACCCCTCCACTTT CASSQGTGVNSPLHF
TRBJ2-1 TRBV28 - - TGTGCCAGCAGTTTGGCGGCGGGCACGAATGAGCAGTTCTTC CASSLAAGTNEQFF
TRBJ1-1 TRBV28 - - TGTGCCAGCAACAGGGCCACTGAAGCTTTCTTT CASNRATEAFF
TRBJ2-7 TRBV9 - - TGTGCCAGCAGCGTAGCTAGGGACACCGAGCAGTACTTC CASSVARDTEQYF
TRBJ1-4 TRBV28 - - TGTGCCAGCAGTCCCATGGGCGGGGGAGTAAATGAAAAACTGTTTTTT CASSPMGGGVNEKLFF
TRBJ2-7 TRBV29-1 - TRBD2 TGCACCGCCCGGGAGGGCCCAGGCGAGCAGTACTTC CTAREGPGEQYF
TRBJ2-4 TRBV10-3 - - TGTGCCATCAGTGAAGGGGGAGCCGAAAACATTCAGTACTTC CAISEGGAENIQYF
TRBJ1-5 TRBV5-6 few - TGTGCCAGCAGCTTACTGGGTGGGGATGATCGGGAGGGCAATCAGCCCCAGCATTTT CASSLLGGDDREGNQPQHF
TRBJ2-5 TRBV5-1 once TRBD2 TGCGCCAGCAGCCTGGGACTAGCGGGAGAGACCCAGTACTTC CASSLGLAGETQYF
TRBJ1-1 TRBV4-3 few TRBD1 TGCGCCAGCAGCCATCGACGGACAGGGGCGAACACTGAAGCTTTCTTT CASSHRRTGANTEAFF
TRBJ2-3 TRBV10-3 - - TGTGCCATCAGTGAGGCCAGGGGGCGGGGAGGGACGCAGTATTTT CAISEARGRGGTQYF
TRBJ1-2 TRBV19 - - TGTGCCAGTAGTCCCCGGGGAGGGGATGGCTACACCTTC CASSPRGGDGYTF
TRBJ1-2 TRBV28 - - TGTGCCATCAACTATGGGACACCCCAGATGGGGGGCTACACCTTC CAINYGTPQMGGYTF
TRBJ2-3 TRBV6-4 - - TGTGCCAGCAGCGCGGGGGCCGGAGGCACAGATACGCAGTATTTT CASSAGAGGTDTQYF
TRBJ2-2 TRBV19 - - TGTGCCAGTAGTATAATCGAACGGGACACCGGGGAGCTGTTTTTT CASSIIERDTGELFF
TRBJ2-5 TRBV6-2/TRBV6-3 - TRBD1 TGTGCCAGCAGTTGGGGACAGAAAGAGACCCAGTACTTC CASSWGQKETQYF
TRBJ2-5 TRBV5-6 - - TGTGCCAGCAGCTCCGGTACCGCCCAGTACTTC CASSSGTAQYF
TRBJ2-5 TRBV4-1 - TRBD2 TGCGCCAGCAGCCAGGGCCCTAGCGGGAGACACCAAGAGACCCAGTACTTC CASSQGPSGRHQETQYF